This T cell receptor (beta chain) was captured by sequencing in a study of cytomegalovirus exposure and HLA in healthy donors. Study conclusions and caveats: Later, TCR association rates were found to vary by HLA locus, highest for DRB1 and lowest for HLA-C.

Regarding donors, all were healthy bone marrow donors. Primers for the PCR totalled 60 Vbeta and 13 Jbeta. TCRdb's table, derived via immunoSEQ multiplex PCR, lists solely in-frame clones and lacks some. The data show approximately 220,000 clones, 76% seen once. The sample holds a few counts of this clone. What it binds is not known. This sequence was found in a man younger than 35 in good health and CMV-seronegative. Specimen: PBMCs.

CDR3 loop: CASSPRQKNSPLHF. The CDR3 bases are TGTGCCAGCAGCCCCCGCCAGAAGAATTCACCCCTCCACTTT. This chain uses TRBV6-1 with TRBJ1-6; the D is unclear. The CDR3 is made up of 14 amino acids. Germline CDR1 reads MNHNS; CDR2 reads SASEGT. Trimming removed 6 bases from V and 7 bases from J, with 13 bases in between.